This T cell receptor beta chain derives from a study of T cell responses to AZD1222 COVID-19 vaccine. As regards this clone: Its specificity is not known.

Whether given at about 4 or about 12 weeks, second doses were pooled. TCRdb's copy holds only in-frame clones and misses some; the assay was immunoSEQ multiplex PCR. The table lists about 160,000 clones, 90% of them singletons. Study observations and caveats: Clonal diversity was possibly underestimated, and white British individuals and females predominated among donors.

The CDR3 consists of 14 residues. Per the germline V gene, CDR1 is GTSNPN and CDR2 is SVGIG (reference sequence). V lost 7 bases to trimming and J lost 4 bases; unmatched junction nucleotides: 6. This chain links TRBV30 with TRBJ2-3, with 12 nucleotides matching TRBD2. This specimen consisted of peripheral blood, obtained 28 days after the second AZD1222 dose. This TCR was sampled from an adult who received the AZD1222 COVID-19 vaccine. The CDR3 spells CALRTSGNADTQYF. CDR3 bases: TGTGCCTTAAGGACTAGCGGGAACGCAGATACGCAGTATTTT. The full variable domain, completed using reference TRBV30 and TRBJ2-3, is SQTIHQWPATLVQPVGSPLSLECTVEGTSNPNLYWYRQAAGRGLQLLFYSVGIGQISSEVPQNLSASRPQDRQFILSSKKLLLSDSGFYLCALRTSGNADTQYFGPGTRLTVL.